This TCR beta chain stems from a study of radiotherapy plus CTLA-4 blockade in lung cancer. Whole-study context: Objective responses emerged in over 15% of patients, and around 30% attained disease control.

Notes on this clone: Antigen specificity is unknown.

The J segment lost 1 base and the V segment lost 5 bases, leaving 3 bases of the junction unmatched. Germline V gives CDR1 WNHNN, CDR2 SYGVQD (reference sequence). The CDR3 has 14 residues. Method: immunoSEQ multiplex PCR; TCRdb's copy keeps in-frame clones and lacks some. The sample lists about 62,000 clones, more than 70% occurring once. Study observations and caveats: Among reported predictors of response, early blood T cell clone dynamics with interferon-beta performed best. TCR clones from tumors expanded in blood after radiotherapy plus ipilimumab.

Those with chemo-refractory metastatic non-small-cell lung cancer were treated with focal radiation combined with CTLA-4 blockade using ipilimumab. The source is a human donor with non-small cell lung cancer who had a complete response to radiotherapy plus ipilimumab. This chain links TRBV10-1 with TRBJ2-3, with 7 bases that match TRBD2. This sample comprised peripheral blood, obtained from a patient treated with radiotherapy plus ipilimumab. CDR3 coding DNA: TGCGCCAGCAGTTCGACTAGCCGCACAGATACGCAGTATTTT. This translates into CASSSTSRTDTQYF.